This TCR beta chain was recorded in a study of T cell responses to AZD1222 COVID-19 vaccine. Study at large: Second doses were pooled across both intervals (about 4 or about 12 weeks). Findings and caveats of the study: Nearly half of spike-specific TCRs reportedly go after variant regions that carry no mutations. The donor group comprised mostly white British people and more females; the analysis possibly underestimated clonal diversity.

CDR1 and CDR2 (germline): SEHNR, FQNEAQ (reference sequence). The length of the CDR3 is 13 residues. J gave up 5 bases and V 3 bases, and 3 bases lay outside the gene matches. Concerning this clone: Its target is unknown.

TCRdb keeps only in-frame clones here, not all; method: immunoSEQ multiplex PCR. Here the sample spans 100,000 to 150,000 clones, over 80% being singletons. V usage is TRBV7-9 and J usage is TRBJ2-7, with 8 bases lining up with TRBD1. This TCR came from an adult in good health. The sequences come from peripheral blood, collected on day 0 of AZD1222 vaccination. DNA for the CDR3: TGTGCCAGCAGCTTGACAGGGGTCCACGAGCAGTACTTC. Translated: CASSLTGVHEQYF.